Given below is one TCR beta chain in context. This sample was taken from a study of blood T cell repertoires in COVID-19. Study at large: PBMCs, B-cell-depleted T cells, or T cells were the source of the cDNA or gDNA that made up the material.

Per the original data handling: Researchers report that nucleated cell counts were estimated from reference gene primer amplification. Sequencing used immunoSEQ multiplex PCR; TCRdb keeps in-frame clones, though not all of them. That table gives V, J and clone size, and the DNA gave D and trimming. The sample has hundreds of thousands of clones, 88% seen once. Material for sequencing was PBMCs or T cells enriched from blood (not recorded which). This TCR came from a woman in her thirties or forties with acute COVID-19.

The CDR3 spells CASSQGQRAYEQYF. The CDR3 DNA reads as TGTGCCAGCAGTCAGGGACAAAGAGCCTACGAGCAGTACTTC. The chain couples TRBV6-5 to TRBJ2-7, with D possibly TRBD1 on 6 matching bases. CDR3 length equals 14 residues. V was clipped by 5 bases and J by 2 bases, with 13 bases between them. CDR1 is MNHEY, CDR2 SVGAGI, per germline.